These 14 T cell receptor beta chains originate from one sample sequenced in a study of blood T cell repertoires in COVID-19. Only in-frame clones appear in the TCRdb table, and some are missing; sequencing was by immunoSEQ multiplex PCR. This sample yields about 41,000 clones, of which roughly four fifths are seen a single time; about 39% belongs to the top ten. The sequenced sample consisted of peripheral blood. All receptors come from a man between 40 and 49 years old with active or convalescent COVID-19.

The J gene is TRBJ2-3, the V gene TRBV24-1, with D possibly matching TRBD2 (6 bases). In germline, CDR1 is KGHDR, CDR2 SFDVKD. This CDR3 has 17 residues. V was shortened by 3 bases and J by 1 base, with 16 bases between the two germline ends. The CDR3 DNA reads TGTGCCACCAGTGATCCTACCCGGGAGACCCGCACAGATACGCAGTATTTT. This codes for CATSDPTRETRTDTQYF.

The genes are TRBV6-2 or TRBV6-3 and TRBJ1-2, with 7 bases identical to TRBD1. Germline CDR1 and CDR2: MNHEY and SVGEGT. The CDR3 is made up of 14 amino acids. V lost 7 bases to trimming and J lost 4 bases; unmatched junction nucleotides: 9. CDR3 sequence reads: CASTPSTGTYGYTF. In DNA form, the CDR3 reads TGTGCCAGCACCCCCTCGACAGGGACCTATGGCTACACCTTC.

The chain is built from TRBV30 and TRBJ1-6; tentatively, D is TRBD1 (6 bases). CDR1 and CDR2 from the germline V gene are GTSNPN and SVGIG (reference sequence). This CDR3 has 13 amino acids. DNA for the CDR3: TGTGCGCAGGGGCGCTCCTATAATTCACCCCTCCACTTT. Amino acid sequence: CAQGRSYNSPLHF.

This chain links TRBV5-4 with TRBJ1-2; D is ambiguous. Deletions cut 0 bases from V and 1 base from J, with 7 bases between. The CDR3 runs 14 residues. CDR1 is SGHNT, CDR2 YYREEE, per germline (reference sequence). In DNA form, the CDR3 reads TGTGCCAGCAGCTTGGGAGGAGATAACTATGGCTACACCTTC. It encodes CASSLGGDNYGYTF.

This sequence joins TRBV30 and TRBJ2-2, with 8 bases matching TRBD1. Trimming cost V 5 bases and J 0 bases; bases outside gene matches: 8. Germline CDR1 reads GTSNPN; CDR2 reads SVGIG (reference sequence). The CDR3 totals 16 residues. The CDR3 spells CAWAPLGQANTGELFF. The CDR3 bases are TGTGCCTGGGCTCCCCTGGGACAGGCGAACACCGGGGAGCTGTTTTTT.

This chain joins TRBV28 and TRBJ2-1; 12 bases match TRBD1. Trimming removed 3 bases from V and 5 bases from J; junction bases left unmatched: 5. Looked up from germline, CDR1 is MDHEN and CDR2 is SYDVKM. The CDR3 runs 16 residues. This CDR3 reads CASSFFGTGGHNEQFF. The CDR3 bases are TGTGCCAGCAGTTTTTTTGGGACAGGGGGCCACAATGAGCAGTTCTTC.

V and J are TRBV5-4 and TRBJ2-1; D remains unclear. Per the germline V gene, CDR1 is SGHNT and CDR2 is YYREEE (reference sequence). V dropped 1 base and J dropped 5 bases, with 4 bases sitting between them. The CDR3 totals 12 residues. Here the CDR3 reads CASSLFNNEQFF. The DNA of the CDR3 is TGTGCCAGCAGCTTGTTCAACAATGAGCAGTTCTTC.

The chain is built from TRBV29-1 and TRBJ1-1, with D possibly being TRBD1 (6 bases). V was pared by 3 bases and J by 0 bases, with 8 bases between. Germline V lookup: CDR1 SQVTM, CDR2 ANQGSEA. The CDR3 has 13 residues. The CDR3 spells CSVDGQLNTEAFF. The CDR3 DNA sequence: TGCAGCGTTGACGGACAGCTGAACACTGAAGCTTTCTTT.

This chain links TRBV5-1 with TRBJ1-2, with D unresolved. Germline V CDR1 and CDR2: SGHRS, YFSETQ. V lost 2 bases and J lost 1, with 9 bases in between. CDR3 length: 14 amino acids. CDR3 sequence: CASSLSGINYGYTF. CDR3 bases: TGCGCCAGCAGCTTATCGGGAATTAACTATGGCTACACCTTC.

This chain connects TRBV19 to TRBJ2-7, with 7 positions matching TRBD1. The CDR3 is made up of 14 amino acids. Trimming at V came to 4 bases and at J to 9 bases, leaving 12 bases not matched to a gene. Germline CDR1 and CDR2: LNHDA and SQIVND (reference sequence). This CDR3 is CASSTRRGSTVQYF. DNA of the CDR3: TGTGCCAGTAGTACCCGCAGGGGGAGTACGGTGCAGTACTTC.

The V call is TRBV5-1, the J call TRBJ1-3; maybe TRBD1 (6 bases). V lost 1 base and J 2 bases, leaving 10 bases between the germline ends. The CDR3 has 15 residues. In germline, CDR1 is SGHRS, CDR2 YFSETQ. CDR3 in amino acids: CASSLSGTPGNTIYF. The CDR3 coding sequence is TGCGCCAGCAGCTTGTCGGGGACACCTGGAAACACCATATATTTT. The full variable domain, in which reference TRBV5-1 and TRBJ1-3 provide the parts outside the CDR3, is KAGVTQTPRYLIKTRGQQVTLSCSPISGHRSVSWYQQTPGQGLQFLFEYFSETQRNKGNFPGRFSGRQFSNSRSEMNVSTLELGDSALYLCASSLSGTPGNTIYFGEGSWLTVV.

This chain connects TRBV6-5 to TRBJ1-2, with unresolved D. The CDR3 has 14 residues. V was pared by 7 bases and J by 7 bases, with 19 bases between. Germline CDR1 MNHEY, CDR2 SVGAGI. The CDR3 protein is CASKLEEATPGYTF. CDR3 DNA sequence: TGTGCCAGCAAGTTGGAGGAAGCAACTCCTGGCTACACCTTC.

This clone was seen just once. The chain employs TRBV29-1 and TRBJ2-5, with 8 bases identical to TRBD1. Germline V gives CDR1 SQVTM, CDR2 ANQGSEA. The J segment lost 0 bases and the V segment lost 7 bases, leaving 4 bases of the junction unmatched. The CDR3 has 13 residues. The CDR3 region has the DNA TGCAGCGCCGACAGGGGTGACCAAGAGACCCAGTACTTC. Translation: CSADRGDQETQYF.

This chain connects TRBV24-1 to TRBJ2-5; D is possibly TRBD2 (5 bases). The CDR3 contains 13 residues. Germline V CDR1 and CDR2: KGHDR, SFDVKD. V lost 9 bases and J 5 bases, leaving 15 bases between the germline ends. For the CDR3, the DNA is TGTGCCACCGCGCGGACCTGGGAGGAGACCCAGTACTTC. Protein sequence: CATARTWEETQYF.